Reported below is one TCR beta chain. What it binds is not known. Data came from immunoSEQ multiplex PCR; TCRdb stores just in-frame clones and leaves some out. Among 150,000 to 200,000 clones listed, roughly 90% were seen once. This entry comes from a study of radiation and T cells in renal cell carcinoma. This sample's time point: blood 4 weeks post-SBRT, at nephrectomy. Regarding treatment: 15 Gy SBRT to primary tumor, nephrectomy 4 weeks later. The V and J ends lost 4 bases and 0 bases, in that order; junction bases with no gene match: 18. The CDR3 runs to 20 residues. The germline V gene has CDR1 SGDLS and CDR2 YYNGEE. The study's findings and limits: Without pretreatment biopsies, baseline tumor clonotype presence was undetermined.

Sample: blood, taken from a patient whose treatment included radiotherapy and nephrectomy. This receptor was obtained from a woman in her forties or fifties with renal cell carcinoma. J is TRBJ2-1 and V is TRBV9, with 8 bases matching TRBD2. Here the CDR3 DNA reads TGTGCCAGCAGCACCCAGCGGGGGTCTACATACCTTAGCTCCTACAATGAGCAGTTCTTC. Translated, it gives CASSTQRGSTYLSSYNEQFF.